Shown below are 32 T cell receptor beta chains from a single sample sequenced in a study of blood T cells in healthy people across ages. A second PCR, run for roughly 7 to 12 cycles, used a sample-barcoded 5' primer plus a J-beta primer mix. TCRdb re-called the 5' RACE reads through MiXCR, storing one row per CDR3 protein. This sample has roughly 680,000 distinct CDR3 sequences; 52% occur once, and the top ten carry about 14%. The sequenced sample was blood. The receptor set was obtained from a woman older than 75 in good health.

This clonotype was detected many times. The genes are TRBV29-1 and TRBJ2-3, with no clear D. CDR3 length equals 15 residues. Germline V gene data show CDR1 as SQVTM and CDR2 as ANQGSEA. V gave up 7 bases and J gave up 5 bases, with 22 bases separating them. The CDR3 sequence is CSAGPPILIGDTQYF. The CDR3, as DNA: TGCAGCGCCGGACCCCCGATCTTAATAGGAGATACGCAGTATTTT.

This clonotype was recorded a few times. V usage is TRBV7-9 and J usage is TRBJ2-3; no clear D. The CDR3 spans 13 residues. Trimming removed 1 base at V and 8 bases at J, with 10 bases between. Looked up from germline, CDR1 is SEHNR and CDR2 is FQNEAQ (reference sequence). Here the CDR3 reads CASSLDVMGTQYF. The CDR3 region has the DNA TGTGCCAGCAGCTTAGACGTCATGGGTACGCAGTATTTT.

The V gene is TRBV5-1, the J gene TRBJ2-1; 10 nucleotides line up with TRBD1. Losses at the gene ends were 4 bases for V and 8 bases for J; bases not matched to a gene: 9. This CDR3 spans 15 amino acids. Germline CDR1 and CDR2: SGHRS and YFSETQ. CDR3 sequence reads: CASSVDRGIKDEQFF. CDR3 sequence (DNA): TGCGCCAGCAGCGTGGACAGGGGGATCAAGGATGAGCAGTTCTTC.

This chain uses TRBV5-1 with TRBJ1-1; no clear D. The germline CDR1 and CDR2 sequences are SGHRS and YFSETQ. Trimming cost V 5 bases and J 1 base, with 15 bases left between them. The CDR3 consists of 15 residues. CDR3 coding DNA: TGCGCCAGCAGACCCTTACCCAGGCAGAACACTGAAGCTTTCTTT. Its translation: CASRPLPRQNTEAFF.

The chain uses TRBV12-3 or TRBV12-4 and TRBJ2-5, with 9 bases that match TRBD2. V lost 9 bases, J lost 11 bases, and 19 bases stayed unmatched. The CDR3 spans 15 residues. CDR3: CASSHSGSRGNEQYF. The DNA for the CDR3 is TGTGCCAGTAGTCATAGCGGGAGTAGGGGCAATGAGCAGTACTTC.

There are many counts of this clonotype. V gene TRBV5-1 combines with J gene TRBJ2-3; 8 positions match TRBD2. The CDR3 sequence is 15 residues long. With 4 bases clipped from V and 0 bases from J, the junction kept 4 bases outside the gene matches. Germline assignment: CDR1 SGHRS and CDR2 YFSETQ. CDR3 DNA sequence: TGCGCCAGCAGCATCGGACTAGCCAGCACAGATACGCAGTATTTT. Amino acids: CASSIGLASTDTQYF.

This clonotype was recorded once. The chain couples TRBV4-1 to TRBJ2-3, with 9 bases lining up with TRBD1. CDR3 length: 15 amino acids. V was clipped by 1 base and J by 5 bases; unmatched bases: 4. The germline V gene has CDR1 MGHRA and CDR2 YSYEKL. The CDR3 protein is CASSQAADRGDTQYF. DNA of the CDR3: TGCGCCAGCAGCCAAGCCGCGGACAGGGGAGATACGCAGTATTTT.

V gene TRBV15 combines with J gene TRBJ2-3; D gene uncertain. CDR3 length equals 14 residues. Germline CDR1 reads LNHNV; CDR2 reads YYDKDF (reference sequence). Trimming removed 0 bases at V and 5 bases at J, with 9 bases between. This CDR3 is CATSRDLSEDTQYF. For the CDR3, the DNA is TGTGCCACCAGCAGAGATTTATCGGAAGATACGCAGTATTTT. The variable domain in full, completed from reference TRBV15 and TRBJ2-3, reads DAMVIQNPRYQVTQFGKPVTLSCSQTLNHNVMYWYQQKSSQAPKLLFHYYDKDFNNEADTPDNFQSRRPNTSFCFLDIRSPGLGDTAMYLCATSRDLSEDTQYFGPGTRLTVL.

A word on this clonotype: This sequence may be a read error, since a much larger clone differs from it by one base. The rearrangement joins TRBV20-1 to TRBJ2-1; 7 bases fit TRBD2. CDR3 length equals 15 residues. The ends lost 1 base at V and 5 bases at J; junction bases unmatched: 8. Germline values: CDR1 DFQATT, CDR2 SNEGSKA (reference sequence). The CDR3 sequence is CSARGRQRGNNEQFF. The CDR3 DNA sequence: TGCAGTGCTAGAGGTCGGCAGCGGGGAAACAATGAGCAGTTCTTC.

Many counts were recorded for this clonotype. CDR3 sequence (DNA): TGTGCCCGGGGTAGGGAGGTCAATGAGCAGTTCTTC. This codes for CARGREVNEQFF. The chain couples TRBV5-6 to TRBJ2-1; maybe TRBD2 (6 bases). V was cut by 10 bases and J by 6 bases, with 14 bases left in between. CDR1 and CDR2 (germline): SGHDT, YYEEEE. The CDR3 spans 12 residues.

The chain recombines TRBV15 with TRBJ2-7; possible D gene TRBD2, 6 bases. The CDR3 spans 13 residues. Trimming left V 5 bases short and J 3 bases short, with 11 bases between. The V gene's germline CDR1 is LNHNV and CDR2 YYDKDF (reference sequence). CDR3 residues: CATSGRPDYEQYF. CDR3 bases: TGTGCCACCAGCGGGAGGCCAGACTACGAGCAGTACTTC.

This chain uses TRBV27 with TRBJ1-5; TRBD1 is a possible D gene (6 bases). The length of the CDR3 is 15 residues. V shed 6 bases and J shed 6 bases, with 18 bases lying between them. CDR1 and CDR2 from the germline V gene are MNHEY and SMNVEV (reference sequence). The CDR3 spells CASRPDDRQRQPQHF. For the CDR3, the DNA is TGTGCCAGCAGACCCGATGACAGGCAGCGTCAGCCCCAGCATTTT.

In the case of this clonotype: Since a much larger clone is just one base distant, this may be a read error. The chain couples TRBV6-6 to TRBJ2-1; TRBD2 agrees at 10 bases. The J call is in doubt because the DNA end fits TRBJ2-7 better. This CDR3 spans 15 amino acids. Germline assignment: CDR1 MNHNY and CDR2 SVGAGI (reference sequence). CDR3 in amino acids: CASSYSAGGYNEQYF. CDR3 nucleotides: TGTGCCAGCAGTTACTCAGCGGGGGGGTACAATGAGCAGTACTTC.

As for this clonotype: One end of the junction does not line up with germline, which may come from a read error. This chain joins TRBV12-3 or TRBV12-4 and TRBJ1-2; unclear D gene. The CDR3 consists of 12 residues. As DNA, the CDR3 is TGTGCCGGCAGTGCGGACAACTATGGCTACACCTTC. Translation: CAGSADNYGYTF.

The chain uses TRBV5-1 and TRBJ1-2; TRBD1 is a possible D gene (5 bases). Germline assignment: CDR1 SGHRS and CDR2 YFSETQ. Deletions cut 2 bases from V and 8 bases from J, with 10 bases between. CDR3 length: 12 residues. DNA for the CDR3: TGCGCCAGCAGCTTCGAGGGGCGCGGCTACACCTTC. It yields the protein CASSFEGRGYTF.

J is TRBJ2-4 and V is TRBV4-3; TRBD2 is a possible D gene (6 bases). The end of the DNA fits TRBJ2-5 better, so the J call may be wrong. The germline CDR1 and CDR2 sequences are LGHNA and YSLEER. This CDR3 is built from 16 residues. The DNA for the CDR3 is TGCGCCAGCAGCCAAGCCCTGGGGGGTACAGAAGAGACCCAGTACTTC. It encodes CASSQALGGTEETQYF.

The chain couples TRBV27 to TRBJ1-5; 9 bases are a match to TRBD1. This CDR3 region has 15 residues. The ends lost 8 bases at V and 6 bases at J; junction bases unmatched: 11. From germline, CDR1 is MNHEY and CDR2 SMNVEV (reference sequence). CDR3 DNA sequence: TGTGCCAGCTTTCCCCGGGACAGGGAAGGTCAGCCCCAGCATTTT. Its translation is CASFPRDREGQPQHF.

The CDR3 protein is CSAEAKNTEAFF. CDR3 sequence (DNA): TGCAGTGCCGAGGCGAAGAACACTGAAGCTTTCTTT. The chain carries TRBV20-1 and TRBJ1-1; no definite D call. Deletions cut 6 bases from V and 1 base from J, with 9 bases between. CDR3 size: 12 residues. Germline CDR1 reads DFQATT; CDR2 reads SNEGSKA (reference sequence).

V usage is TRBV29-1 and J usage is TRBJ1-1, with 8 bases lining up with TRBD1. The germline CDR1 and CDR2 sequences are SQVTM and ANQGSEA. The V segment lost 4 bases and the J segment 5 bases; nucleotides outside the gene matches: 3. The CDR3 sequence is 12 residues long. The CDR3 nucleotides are TGCAGCGTTGGGACAGGGAAGACTGAAGCTTTCTTT. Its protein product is CSVGTGKTEAFF.

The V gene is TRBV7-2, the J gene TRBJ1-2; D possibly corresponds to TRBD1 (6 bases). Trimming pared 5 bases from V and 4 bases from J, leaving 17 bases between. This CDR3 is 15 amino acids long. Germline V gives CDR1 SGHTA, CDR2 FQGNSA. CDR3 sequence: CASSHWTALAYGYTF. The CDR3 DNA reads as TGTGCCAGCAGCCACTGGACAGCCCTCGCCTATGGCTACACCTTC.

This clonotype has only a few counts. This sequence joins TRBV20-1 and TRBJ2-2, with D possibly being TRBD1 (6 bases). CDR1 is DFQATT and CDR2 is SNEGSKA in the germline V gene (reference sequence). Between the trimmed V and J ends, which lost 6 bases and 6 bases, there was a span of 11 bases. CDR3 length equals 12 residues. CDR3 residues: CSASKGAGELFF. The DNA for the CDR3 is TGCAGTGCCTCGAAGGGGGCCGGGGAGCTGTTTTTT.

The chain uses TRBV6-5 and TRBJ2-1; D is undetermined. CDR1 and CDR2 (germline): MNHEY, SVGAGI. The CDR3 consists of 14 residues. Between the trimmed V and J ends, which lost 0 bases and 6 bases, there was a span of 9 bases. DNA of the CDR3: TGTGCCAGCAGTTACTCCCGCTACTTCAATGAGCAGTTCTTC. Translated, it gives CASSYSRYFNEQFF.

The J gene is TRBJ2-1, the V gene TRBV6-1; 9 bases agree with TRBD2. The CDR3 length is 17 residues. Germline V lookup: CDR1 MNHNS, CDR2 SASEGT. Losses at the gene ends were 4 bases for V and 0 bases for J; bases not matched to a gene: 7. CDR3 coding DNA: TGTGCCAGCAGTGTCACTAGCGGGCTAATCTCCTACAATGAGCAGTTCTTC. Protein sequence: CASSVTSGLISYNEQFF.

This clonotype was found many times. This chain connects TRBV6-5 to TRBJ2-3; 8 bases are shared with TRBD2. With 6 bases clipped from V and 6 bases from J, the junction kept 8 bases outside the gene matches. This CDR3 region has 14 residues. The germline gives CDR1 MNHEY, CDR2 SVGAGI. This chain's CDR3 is CASSGLAAEDTQYF. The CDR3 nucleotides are TGTGCCAGCAGCGGACTAGCCGCGGAGGATACGCAGTATTTT.

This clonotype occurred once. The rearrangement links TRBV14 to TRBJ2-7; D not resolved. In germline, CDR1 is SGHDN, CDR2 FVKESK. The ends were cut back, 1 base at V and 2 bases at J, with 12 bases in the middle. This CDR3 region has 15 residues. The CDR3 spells CASSQGADPAYEQYF. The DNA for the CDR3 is TGTGCCAGCAGCCAAGGCGCGGACCCAGCCTACGAGCAGTACTTC.

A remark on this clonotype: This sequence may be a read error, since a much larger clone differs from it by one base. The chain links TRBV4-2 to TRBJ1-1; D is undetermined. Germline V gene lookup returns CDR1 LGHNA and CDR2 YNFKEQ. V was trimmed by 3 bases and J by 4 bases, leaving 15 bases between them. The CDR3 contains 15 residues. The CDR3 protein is CASSQRVFKSTEAFF. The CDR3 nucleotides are TGTGCCAGCAGCCAGAGAGTATTTAAGAGCACTGAAGCTTTCTTT.

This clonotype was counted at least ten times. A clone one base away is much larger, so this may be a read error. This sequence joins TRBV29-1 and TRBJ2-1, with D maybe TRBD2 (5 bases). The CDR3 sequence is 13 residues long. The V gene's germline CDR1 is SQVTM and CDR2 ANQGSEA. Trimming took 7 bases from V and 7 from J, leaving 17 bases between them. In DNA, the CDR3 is TGCAGCGCCGCGGGCCTACCTCGAAATGAGCAGTTCTTC. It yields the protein CSAAGLPRNEQFF.

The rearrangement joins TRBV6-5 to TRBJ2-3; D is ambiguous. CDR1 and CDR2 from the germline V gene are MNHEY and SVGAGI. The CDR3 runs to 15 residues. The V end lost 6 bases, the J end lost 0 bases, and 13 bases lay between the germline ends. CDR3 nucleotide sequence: TGTGCCAGCAGATCCATGGCCTCTAGCACAGATACGCAGTATTTT. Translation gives CASRSMASSTDTQYF.

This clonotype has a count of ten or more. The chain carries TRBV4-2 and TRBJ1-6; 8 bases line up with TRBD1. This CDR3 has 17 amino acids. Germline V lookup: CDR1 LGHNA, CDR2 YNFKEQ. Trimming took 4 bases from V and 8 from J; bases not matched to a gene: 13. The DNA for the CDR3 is TGTGCCAGCAGCCTTACGCAGGGGGCTGATTGGGATTCACCCCTCCACTTT. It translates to CASSLTQGADWDSPLHF.

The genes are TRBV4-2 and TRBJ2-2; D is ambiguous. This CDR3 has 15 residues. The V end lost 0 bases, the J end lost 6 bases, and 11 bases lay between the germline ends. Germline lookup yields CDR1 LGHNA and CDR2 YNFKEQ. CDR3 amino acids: CASSQERSHAGELFF. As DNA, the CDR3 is TGTGCCAGCAGCCAAGAGAGATCGCATGCCGGGGAGCTGTTTTTT.

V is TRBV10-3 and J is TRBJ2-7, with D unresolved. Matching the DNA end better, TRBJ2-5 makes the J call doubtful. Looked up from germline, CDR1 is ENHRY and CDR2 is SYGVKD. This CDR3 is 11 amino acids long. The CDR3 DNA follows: TGTGCCATCAGAGGCCTGTGGACCCAGTACTTC. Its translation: CAIRGLWTQYF.

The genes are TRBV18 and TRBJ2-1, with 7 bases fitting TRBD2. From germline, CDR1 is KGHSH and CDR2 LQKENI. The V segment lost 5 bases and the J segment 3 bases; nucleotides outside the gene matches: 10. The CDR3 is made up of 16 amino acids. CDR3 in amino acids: CASSDPGRLGYNEQFF. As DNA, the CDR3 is TGTGCCAGCTCAGACCCCGGGAGGCTGGGCTACAATGAGCAGTTCTTC.